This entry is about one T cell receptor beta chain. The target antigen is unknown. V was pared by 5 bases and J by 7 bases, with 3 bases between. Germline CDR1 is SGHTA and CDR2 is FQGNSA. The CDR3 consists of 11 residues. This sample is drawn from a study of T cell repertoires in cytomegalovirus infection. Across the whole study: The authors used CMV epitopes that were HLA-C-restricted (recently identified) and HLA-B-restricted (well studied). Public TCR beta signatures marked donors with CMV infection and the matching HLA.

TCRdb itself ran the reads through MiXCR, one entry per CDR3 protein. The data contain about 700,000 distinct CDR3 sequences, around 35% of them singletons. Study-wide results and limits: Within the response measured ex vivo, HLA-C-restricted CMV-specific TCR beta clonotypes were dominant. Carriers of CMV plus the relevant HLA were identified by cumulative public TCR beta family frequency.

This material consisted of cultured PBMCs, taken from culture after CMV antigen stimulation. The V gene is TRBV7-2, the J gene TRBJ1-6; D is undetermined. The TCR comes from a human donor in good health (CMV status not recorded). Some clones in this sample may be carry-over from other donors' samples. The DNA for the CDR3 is TGTGCCAGCAGCATCAATTCACCCCTCCACTTT. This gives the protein CASSINSPLHF. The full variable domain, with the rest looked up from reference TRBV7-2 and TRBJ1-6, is GAGVSQSPSNKVTEKGKDVELRCDPISGHTALYWYRQSLGQGLEFLIYFQGNSAPDKSGLPSDRFSAERTGGSVSTLTIQRTQQEDSAVYLCASSINSPLHFGNGTRLTVT.